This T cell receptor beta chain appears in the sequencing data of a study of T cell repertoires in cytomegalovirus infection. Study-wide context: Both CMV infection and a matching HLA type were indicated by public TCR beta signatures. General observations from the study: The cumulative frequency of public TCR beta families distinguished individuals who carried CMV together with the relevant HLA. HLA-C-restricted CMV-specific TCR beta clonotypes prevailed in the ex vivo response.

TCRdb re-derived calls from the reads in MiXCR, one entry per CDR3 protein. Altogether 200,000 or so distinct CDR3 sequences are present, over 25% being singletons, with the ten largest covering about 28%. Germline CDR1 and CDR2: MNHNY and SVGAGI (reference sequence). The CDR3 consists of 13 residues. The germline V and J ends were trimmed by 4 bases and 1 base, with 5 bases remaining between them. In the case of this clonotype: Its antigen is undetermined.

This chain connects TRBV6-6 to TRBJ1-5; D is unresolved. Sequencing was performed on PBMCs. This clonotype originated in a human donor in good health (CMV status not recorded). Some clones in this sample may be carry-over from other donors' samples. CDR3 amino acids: CASSSGSNQPQHF. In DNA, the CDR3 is TGTGCCAGCAGTTCAGGAAGCAATCAGCCCCAGCATTTT.